The rows below give T cell receptor beta chains drawn from one sample of a study of T cell repertoires in cytomegalovirus infection. One entry per CDR3 protein results from TCRdb running MiXCR on the reads. The sample consists of about 160,000 distinct CDR3 sequences, under 20% of them appearing once. Source material: CD8+ T cells from PBMCs. The receptors derive from a human donor in good health (CMV status not recorded). Some clones in this sample may be carry-over from other donors' samples. Each CDR3 is given with its conserved first and last residue. The D gene is left open where the match is weak. Only part of the rows carry a size: once, few, many, or a class if the clone is expanded.

. | TRBJ2-7 | . | TRBV7-9 | TGTGCCAGCAGCATCGGGGTGGAAGAGCAGTACTTC | CASSIGVEEQYF
few | TRBJ1-4 | TRBD1 | TRBV7-9 | TGTGCCAGCAGCTTGGGACAGGGGACTGAAAAACTGTTTTTT | CASSLGQGTEKLFF
. | TRBJ1-1 | . | TRBV6-1 | TGTGCCAGCAAACCCGTGGGGGAAACTGAAGCTTTCTTT | CASKPVGETEAFF
. | TRBJ2-1 | . | TRBV7-9 | TGTGCCAGCAGCTCGGTCGATGAGCAGTTCTTC | CASSSVDEQFF
. | TRBJ2-7 | . | TRBV29-1 | TGCAGCGTTGATGAGGGGAGCTACGAGCAGTACTTC | CSVDEGSYEQYF
. | TRBJ1-1 | . | TRBV7-6 | TGTGCCAGCAGCCTGGGCGGGACAACCGGAGACACTGAAGCTTTCTTT | CASSLGGTTGDTEAFF
few | TRBJ2-1 | TRBD1 | TRBV7-8 | TGTGCCAGCAGCGTGACAGGGAGCTCCTACAATGAGCAGTTCTTC | CASSVTGSSYNEQFF
. | TRBJ2-1 | . | TRBV15 | TGTGCCACCAGCAGAGAAACGGGGAGCTCCTACAATGAGCAGTTCTTC | CATSRETGSSYNEQFF
few | TRBJ2-7 | . | TRBV7-2 | TGTGCCAGCAGCTTCTCCTACTCCTACGAGCAGTACTTC | CASSFSYSYEQYF
. | TRBJ2-7 | . | TRBV10-3 | TGTGCCATCAGTCGGGCCGCGGGGTCCTCCTACGAGCAGTACTTC | CAISRAAGSSYEQYF
. | TRBJ2-2 | . | TRBV14 | TGTGTCAGCAGCCAAGACCTCCTCCTGGACTATCCCACCGGGGAGCTGTTTTTT | CVSSQDLLLDYPTGELFF
. | TRBJ2-3 | . | TRBV7-9 | TGTGCCAGCAGCTCCCTGGAGCGGAGCACAGATACGCAGTATTTT | CASSSLERSTDTQYF
. | TRBJ2-7 | . | TRBV20-1 | TGCAGTGCTAGAGATGAGACAGCGTCCTACGAGCAGTACTTC | CSARDETASYEQYF